Below, 17 T cell receptor beta chains from the same sample are listed, as sequenced in a study of OX40 agonist ivuxolimab in advanced cancers. Using immunoSEQ multiplex PCR, the repertoire was profiled, and TCRdb retains in-frame clones only, with some absent. The sample has 48,000 or so clones; roughly 81% are singletons. The sample was CD4+ or CD8+ T cells sorted from blood, taken in a trial of the OX40 agonist ivuxolimab. These receptors all stem from an adult with an advanced solid tumor such as melanoma, head and neck, liver or kidney cancer.

The sample holds a few counts of this clone. The chain combines TRBV27 with TRBJ1-2; maybe TRBD1 (5 bases). The V gene's germline CDR1 is MNHEY and CDR2 SMNVEV (reference sequence). The CDR3 spans 15 residues. V was clipped by 5 bases and J by 8 bases, with 21 bases between them. The DNA of the CDR3 is TGTGCCAGCAGTGGGGTTTCGGGGCTCCTGGGAGGCTACACCTTC. Its translation: CASSGVSGLLGGYTF.

The rearrangement links TRBV9 to TRBJ2-1; a possible D gene is TRBD2 (6 bases). Trimming left V 0 bases short and J 10 bases short, with 17 bases between. This CDR3 contains 15 residues. CDR1 and CDR2 (germline): SGDLS, YYNGEE. In DNA form, the CDR3 reads TGTGCCAGCAGCGTAGGCCTAGCGAGTGCGGGGGAGCAGTTCTTC. It yields the protein CASSVGLASAGEQFF.

The chain is built from TRBV21-1 and TRBJ2-2. TRBV21-1 corresponds to a pseudogene. This CDR3 spans 14 amino acids. The CDR3 nucleotides read TGTGCCAGCAGCCTTCCGGAATTGGTAGAAGAGCTGTTTTTT. Encoded protein: CASSLPELVEELFF.

The chain couples TRBV19 to TRBJ2-7, with 9 nucleotides matching TRBD2. With 4 bases clipped from V and 5 bases from J, the junction kept 12 bases outside the gene matches. Per germline, CDR1 LNHDA and CDR2 SQIVND (reference sequence). This CDR3 spans 16 amino acids. The CDR3 is CASSTYSGTSLHEQYF. Written as DNA, the CDR3 is TGTGCCAGTAGTACGTACTCCGGGACTAGCCTTCACGAGCAGTACTTC.

The gene calls are TRBV2 and TRBJ2-7, with 8 positions matching TRBD1. CDR1 is SNHLY and CDR2 is FYNNEI in the germline V gene. The CDR3 totals 13 residues. V dropped 7 bases and J dropped 3; count of bases not matched to a gene: 5. For the CDR3, the DNA is TGTGCCAGCAAGAGGACAGGGAACTACGAGCAGTACTTC. Amino acid sequence: CASKRTGNYEQYF.

The V call is TRBV5-4, the J call TRBJ2-1, with D possibly matching TRBD2 (6 bases). V lost 2 bases, J lost 5 bases, and 14 bases lay in between. CDR3 length: 15 residues. Germline assignment: CDR1 SGHNT and CDR2 YYREEE (reference sequence). The CDR3 coding sequence is TGTGCCAGCAGCTTCGGTGGGACTCCAAACAATGAGCAGTTCTTC. The encoded protein is CASSFGGTPNNEQFF.

In regard to this clone: Its ends do not fully match the called genes, so a read error is possible. The rearrangement joins TRBV5-6 to TRBJ1-2; possibly TRBD1 for D (6 bases). Per germline, CDR1 SGHDT and CDR2 YYEEEE. CDR3 size: 11 residues. The CDR3 loop reads CASSVQGDPSF. In DNA form, the CDR3 reads TGTGCCAGCAGCGTACAGGGCGACCCGAGCTTC. The whole variable domain, remainder taken from reference TRBV5-6 and TRBJ1-2, is DAGVTQSPTHLIKTRGQQVTLRCSPKSGHDTVSWYQQALGQGPQFIFQYYEEEERQRGNFPDRFSGHQFPNYSSELNVNALLLGDSALYLCASSVQGDPSFGSGTRLTVV.

V is TRBV6-5 and J is TRBJ2-5, with D possibly TRBD1 on 5 matching bases. The ends were cut back, 11 bases at V and 1 base at J, with 14 bases in the middle. The germline gives CDR1 MNHEY, CDR2 SVGAGI. The CDR3 loop spans 13 amino acids. The CDR3 nucleotides read TGTGCCGCGAAACGGACAATCCAAGAGACCCAGTACTTC. It encodes CAAKRTIQETQYF.

V is TRBV5-6 and J is TRBJ2-7, with D tentatively TRBD2 (5 bases). Trimming shortened V by 2 bases and J by 11 bases, and 17 bases separated the two germline ends. The V gene's germline CDR1 is SGHDT and CDR2 YYEEEE. The CDR3 length is 13 residues. In nucleotides, the CDR3 is TGTGCCAGCAGCTTTGTCATGGCCGAGGAGGAGTACTTC. It translates to CASSFVMAEEEYF.

This clone was counted a single time. The CDR3, as DNA: TGTGCCAGCAGCTTGGTAGGGACCTCTGGAAACACCATATATTTT. Translated, it gives CASSLVGTSGNTIYF. The chain is built from TRBV5-6 and TRBJ1-3, with a weak D call TRBD1 (5 bases). The germline V gene has CDR1 SGHDT and CDR2 YYEEEE. Deletions cut 0 bases from V and 0 bases from J, with 7 bases between. The CDR3 loop spans 15 amino acids.

The chain carries TRBV10-3 and TRBJ1-5, with D uncertain. Trimming left V 2 bases short and J 0 bases short, with 8 bases between. CDR1 and CDR2 from the germline V gene are ENHRY and SYGVKD. The CDR3 contains 15 residues. CDR3 sequence reads: CAISEGLDSNQPQHF. DNA of the CDR3: TGTGCCATCAGTGAGGGGCTCGATAGCAATCAGCCCCAGCATTTT.

This clone was counted between two and nine times. The rearrangement links TRBV11-3 to TRBJ2-5, with 7 bases fitting TRBD2. J was trimmed by 1 base and V by 3 bases; bases with no gene match: 5. CDR3 length: 15 amino acids. Germline V CDR1 and CDR2: SGHNT, YENEEA. This CDR3 is CASSLGLAAQETQYF. Here the CDR3 DNA reads TGTGCCAGCAGCTTGGGGCTAGCGGCCCAAGAGACCCAGTACTTC.

This clone appeared a few times. The J gene is TRBJ1-1, the V gene TRBV11-2; the D gene is possibly TRBD1 (5 bases). Per the germline V gene, CDR1 is SGHAT and CDR2 is FQNNGV. The CDR3 spans 13 residues. V was pared by 5 bases and J by 5 bases, with 12 bases between. CDR3 residues: CASSRGEETEAFF. The CDR3 coding sequence is TGTGCCAGCAGCCGGGGGGAGGAGACTGAAGCTTTCTTT.

The V and J genes are TRBV7-7 and TRBJ2-1; no definite D call. Between the trimmed V and J ends, which lost 1 base and 2 bases, there was a span of 3 bases. Germline assignment: CDR1 SSHAT and CDR2 FNYEAQ (reference sequence). The CDR3 has 13 residues. The CDR3 loop reads CASSLGTYNEQFF. The DNA of the CDR3 is TGTGCCAGCAGCTTAGGGACCTACAATGAGCAGTTCTTC. Full variable domain (outside the CDR3, taken from reference TRBV7-7 and TRBJ2-1): GAGVSQSPRYKVTKRGQDVTLRCDPISSHATLYWYQQALGQGPEFLTYFNYEAQPDKSGLPSDRFSAERPEGSISTLTIQRTEQRDSAMYRCASSLGTYNEQFFGPGTRLTVL.

This chain uses TRBV4-1 with TRBJ2-1; D assignment may be TRBD1 or TRBD2 (5 bases each). Germline V lookup: CDR1 MGHRA, CDR2 YSYEKL. This CDR3 region has 13 residues. V gave up 2 bases and J gave up 10 bases, with 12 bases separating them. CDR3 region: CASSQTGLGEQFF. The CDR3 DNA reads TGCGCCAGCAGCCAAACGGGGCTGGGGGAGCAGTTCTTC.

This chain uses TRBV28 with TRBJ1-5; D not certain. Germline V gives CDR1 MDHEN, CDR2 SYDVKM. This CDR3 is 18 amino acids long. V lost 3 bases and J lost 0, with 18 bases in between. CDR3 DNA sequence: TGTGCCAGCAGTTTTAGTGGCCTCTTAGTCGATAGCAATCAGCCCCAGCATTTT. Translated, it gives CASSFSGLLVDSNQPQHF.

This chain connects TRBV7-9 to TRBJ2-7; D call uncertain. CDR1 and CDR2 (germline): SEHNR, FQNEAQ (reference sequence). Trimming removed 1 base at V and 4 bases at J, with 8 bases between. There are 13 residues in the CDR3. The CDR3, as DNA: TGTGCCAGCAGCTTAGGACCCAATTACGAGCAGTACTTC. This encodes CASSLGPNYEQYF.